The 28 T cell receptor beta chains listed next were all sequenced from one sample in a study of response to subunit inactivated influenza vaccine. TCRdb re-analysed the RT-PCR reads in MiXCR, keeping a single row per CDR3 protein. The data show roughly 700,000 distinct CDR3 sequences, roughly 13% seen once. Sample: PBMCs from blood, taken around 14 days before vaccination. The origin of the receptors is a man aged 45-65 years who received an inactivated influenza vaccine.

This chain connects TRBV4-3 to TRBJ2-3, with 8 bases matching TRBD2. The CDR3 covers 16 residues. Trimming took 4 bases from V and 4 from J; bases not matched to a gene: 10. Germline V gives CDR1 LGHNA, CDR2 YSLEER. CDR3 sequence reads: CASSPRWRGASDTQYF. The CDR3 nucleotides are TGCGCCAGCAGCCCGAGGTGGCGGGGGGCGTCAGATACGCAGTATTTT.

A few counts support this clonotype. V and J are TRBV29-1 and TRBJ2-7, with D maybe TRBD1 (6 bases). CDR1 and CDR2 (germline): SQVTM, ANQGSEA. V was trimmed by 1 base and J by 6 bases, leaving 19 bases between them. CDR3 length: 15 amino acids. The CDR3 spells CSVEADGTSPVEQYF. The CDR3 nucleotides read TGCAGCGTTGAAGCGGACGGGACATCCCCTGTCGAGCAGTACTTC.

This clonotype occurred a few times. This chain uses TRBV2 with TRBJ1-1; unclear D gene. Germline values: CDR1 SNHLY, CDR2 FYNNEI. Trimming removed 8 bases from V and 0 bases from J, with 10 bases in between. There are 13 residues in the CDR3. CDR3 DNA: TGTGCCAGCTCCGGGCTCATGAACACTGAAGCTTTCTTT. It yields the protein CASSGLMNTEAFF.

This clonotype was seen repeatedly, ten times or more. J is TRBJ2-7 and V is TRBV14; D is perhaps TRBD1 or TRBD2 (7 bases each). CDR1 and CDR2 (germline): SGHDN, FVKESK. This CDR3 is built from 15 residues. V was pared by 6 bases and J by 3 bases, with 18 bases between. CDR3 bases: TGTGCCAGCAGGCGGGGGACAGAGGCTTTCTACGAGCAGTACTTC. The encoded protein is CASRRGTEAFYEQYF.

A few counts support this clonotype. The chain joins TRBV6-1 to TRBJ2-5; 16 bases agree with TRBD2. The CDR3 is 16 amino acids. The V segment lost 6 bases and the J segment 5 bases; nucleotides outside the gene matches: 6. Germline CDR1 and CDR2: MNHNS and SASEGT. CDR3 nucleotides: TGTGCCAGCAGGGGACTAGCGGGGGGGCCACGGGAGACCCAGTACTTC. Its translation: CASRGLAGGPRETQYF.

There are a few counts of this clonotype. The rearrangement links TRBV7-2 to TRBJ1-6; no firm D call. Per the germline V gene, CDR1 is SGHTA and CDR2 is FQGNSA. The CDR3 runs 15 residues. Trimming left V 4 bases short and J 7 bases short, with 14 bases between. The CDR3 spells CASSSVSGTNSPLHF. DNA for the CDR3: TGTGCCAGCAGCTCCGTGTCGGGCACGAATTCACCCCTCCACTTT.

The V call is TRBV20-1, the J call TRBJ1-1; 8 nucleotides line up with TRBD1. V lost 6 bases, J lost 0 bases, and 9 bases stayed unmatched. Per the germline V gene, CDR1 is DFQATT and CDR2 is SNEGSKA (reference sequence). This CDR3 contains 15 residues. The CDR3 loop is CSANGQGGMNTEAFF. CDR3 sequence (DNA): TGCAGTGCCAACGGACAGGGCGGAATGAACACTGAAGCTTTCTTT.

This clonotype has more than one count but fewer than ten. The chain recombines TRBV7-9 with TRBJ1-2, with D unclear. Between the trimmed V and J ends, which lost 5 bases and 5 bases, there was a span of 21 bases. Germline CDR1 is SEHNR and CDR2 is FQNEAQ (reference sequence). The CDR3 runs to 16 residues. CDR3 residues: CASSLTMVPGRYGYTF. The CDR3 nucleotides read TGTGCCAGCAGCCTAACTATGGTTCCCGGCCGGTATGGCTACACCTTC. The full variable domain, in which reference TRBV7-9 and TRBJ1-2 provide the parts outside the CDR3, is DTGVSQNPRHKITKRGQNVTFRCDPISEHNRLYWYRQTLGQGPEFLTYFQNEAQLEKSRLLSDRFSAERPKGSFSTLEIQRTEQGDSAMYLCASSLTMVPGRYGYTFGSGTRLTVV.

The CDR3 reads CSAGDASYEQYF. CDR3 sequence (DNA): TGCAGTGCAGGGGACGCATCCTACGAGCAGTACTTC. This chain joins TRBV20-1 and TRBJ2-7; tentatively, D is TRBD1 or TRBD2 (5 bases each). The CDR3 extends over 12 amino acids. From germline, CDR1 is DFQATT and CDR2 SNEGSKA (reference sequence). V was trimmed by 6 bases and J by 1 base, leaving 10 bases between them.

This clonotype was seen a handful of times. The chain uses TRBV4-1 and TRBJ2-2; 9 nucleotides line up with TRBD1. V was clipped by 4 bases and J by 7 bases; unmatched bases: 7. The CDR3 has 15 amino acids. Germline V CDR1 and CDR2: MGHRA, YSYEKL. CDR3 in amino acids: CASSLGTGSGGELFF. CDR3 DNA: TGCGCCAGCAGCCTGGGGACAGGGAGTGGCGGGGAGCTGTTTTTT.

This clonotype was seen only a few times. As DNA, the CDR3 is TGTGCCAGCAGCGCCCCGATAATCTACGAGCAGTACTTC. The encoded protein is CASSAPIIYEQYF. V and J are TRBV7-9 and TRBJ2-7, with D unresolved. The CDR3 totals 13 residues. With 5 bases removed from V and 3 bases from J, the gap between germline ends came to 11 bases. Germline CDR1 and CDR2: SEHNR and FQNEAQ (reference sequence).

This rearrangement joins TRBV20-1 to TRBJ2-7; TRBD1 might be the D (6 bases). CDR3 length: 15 residues. The germline gives CDR1 DFQATT, CDR2 SNEGSKA (reference sequence). Trimming shortened V by 4 bases and J by 2 bases, and 18 bases separated the two germline ends. In DNA form, the CDR3 reads TGCAGTGCTACCACCACAGGGAAAGTCCCCTACGAGCAGTACTTC. It is translated as CSATTTGKVPYEQYF.

The chain carries TRBV6-1 and TRBJ2-7; D is perhaps TRBD2 (6 bases). Germline CDR1 is MNHNS and CDR2 is SASEGT. V lost 7 bases and J 3 bases, leaving 19 bases between the germline ends. This CDR3 has 15 amino acids. The CDR3 coding sequence is TGTGCCAGCACTCCGTACACCGGGACTTACTACGAGCAGTACTTC. Its translation: CASTPYTGTYYEQYF.

This chain uses TRBV7-3 with TRBJ2-7, with D perhaps TRBD2 (6 bases). Germline assignment: CDR1 SGHTA and CDR2 FQGTGA. The CDR3 covers 13 residues. Deletions cut 5 bases from V and 7 bases from J, with 15 bases between. For the CDR3, the DNA is TGTGCCAGCAGCCAACACCGGGAGCTGGAGCAGTACTTC. Residues: CASSQHRELEQYF. The full variable domain, in which reference TRBV7-3 and TRBJ2-7 provide the parts outside the CDR3, is GAGVSQTPSNKVTEKGKYVELRCDPISGHTALYWYRQSLGQGPEFLIYFQGTGAADDSGLPNDRFFAVRPEGSVSTLKIQRTERGDSAVYLCASSQHRELEQYFGPGTRLTVT.

This clonotype was seen ten or more times. The CDR3 region has the DNA TGTGCCGCGGCGACTAGCGTTAACACCGGGGAGCTGTTTTTT. Its translation is CAAATSVNTGELFF. The chain joins TRBV10-3 to TRBJ2-2, with TRBD2 identical over 8 bases. The CDR3 covers 14 residues. Trimming at V came to 11 bases and at J to 2 bases, leaving 7 bases not matched to a gene. Per germline, CDR1 ENHRY and CDR2 SYGVKD.

V and J are TRBV6-2 or TRBV6-3 and TRBJ2-1, with 12 bases identical to TRBD2. CDR1 and CDR2 from the germline V gene are MNHEY and SVGEGT. The CDR3 extends over 17 amino acids. J was trimmed by 7 bases and V by 7 bases; bases with no gene match: 14. CDR3 residues: CASTLPHGLAGRNEQFF. DNA of the CDR3: TGTGCCAGCACCCTACCTCACGGACTAGCGGGAAGAAATGAGCAGTTCTTC.

The rearrangement links TRBV7-9 to TRBJ1-1, with D tentatively TRBD1 (5 bases). The CDR3 is 10 residues long. Deletions cut 4 bases from V and 9 bases from J, with 6 bases between. Germline V lookup: CDR1 SEHNR, CDR2 FQNEAQ (reference sequence). The DNA for the CDR3 is TGTGCCAGCAGCTACAGGCAAGCTTTCTTT. This sequence encodes CASSYRQAFF.

The chain joins TRBV20-1 to TRBJ2-1; D is undetermined. V lost 0 bases and J lost 9, with 15 bases in between. Germline assignment: CDR1 DFQATT and CDR2 SNEGSKA (reference sequence). This CDR3 spans 14 amino acids. The CDR3 here is CSAREEPPRSEQFF. The CDR3 DNA reads as TGCAGTGCTAGAGAGGAGCCCCCTAGGAGTGAGCAGTTCTTC.

This clonotype was found a few times. This rearrangement joins TRBV29-1 to TRBJ1-2; no firm D call. The CDR3 has 14 amino acids. Germline V lookup: CDR1 SQVTM, CDR2 ANQGSEA. The V and J ends lost 3 bases and 2 bases respectively, with 13 bases between them. CDR3 in amino acids: CSVDGGNRNYGYTF. The CDR3 nucleotides read TGCAGCGTTGACGGAGGAAATCGGAACTATGGCTACACCTTC. Full variable domain (remainder filled in from reference TRBV29-1 and TRBJ1-2): SAVISQKPSRDICQRGTSLTIQCQVDSQVTMMFWYRQQPGQSLTLIATANQGSEATYESGFVIDKFPISRPNLTFSTLTVSNMSPEDSSIYLCSVDGGNRNYGYTFGSGTRLTVV.

This clonotype was detected only a few times. V is TRBV4-1 and J is TRBJ1-1, with D tentatively TRBD1 (6 bases). V was pared by 2 bases and J by 4 bases, with 17 bases between. This CDR3 region has 16 residues. The germline V gene has CDR1 MGHRA and CDR2 YSYEKL. The DNA for the CDR3 is TGCGCCAGCAGCCAAATCTCACAGGGAGGTGGCACTGAAGCTTTCTTT. Amino acids: CASSQISQGGGTEAFF.

The genes are TRBV3-1 and TRBJ1-1; perhaps TRBD1 as D (5 bases). In germline, CDR1 is LGHDT, CDR2 YNNKEL (reference sequence). The CDR3 loop spans 16 amino acids. V lost 1 base to trimming and J lost 1 base, with 13 bases between them. CDR3 amino acids: CASSQAWGGRNTEAFF. In nucleotides, the CDR3 is TGTGCCAGCAGCCAAGCCTGGGGCGGGAGGAACACTGAAGCTTTCTTT. The full variable domain, with the rest looked up from reference TRBV3-1 and TRBJ1-1, is DTAVSQTPKYLVTQMGNDKSIKCEQNLGHDTMYWYKQDSKKFLKIMFSYNNKELIINETVPNRFSPKSPDKAHLNLHINSLELGDSAVYFCASSQAWGGRNTEAFFGQGTRLTVV.

The V and J genes are TRBV20-1 and TRBJ2-3, with 11 bases aligning to TRBD2. The CDR3 consists of 15 residues. The V gene end was trimmed by 6 bases and the J gene end by 6 bases; junction bases not matched to a gene: 11. The germline gives CDR1 DFQATT, CDR2 SNEGSKA (reference sequence). CDR3 protein: CSALRLAGSADTQYF. The DNA of the CDR3 is TGCAGTGCCCTTAGACTAGCGGGGTCTGCTGATACGCAGTATTTT.

This clonotype was counted between two and nine times. CDR3 sequence: CASSPWTVADTQYF. In DNA, the CDR3 is TGTGCCAGCAGCCCTTGGACAGTAGCAGATACGCAGTATTTT. The genes are TRBV4-2 and TRBJ2-3; D is possibly TRBD1 (6 bases). The length of the CDR3 is 14 residues. Germline loops: CDR1 LGHNA, CDR2 YNFKEQ. V was shortened by 4 bases and J by 4 bases, with 12 bases between the two germline ends.

This clonotype was picked up many times. The chain has TRBV5-1 and TRBJ2-1, with 10 bases identical to TRBD2. V dropped 0 bases and J dropped 6; count of bases not matched to a gene: 6. This CDR3 contains 16 residues. From germline, CDR1 is SGHRS and CDR2 YFSETQ. The CDR3 nucleotides read TGCGCCAGCAGCTTGGAACCGGGACTAGCGTTCAATGAGCAGTTCTTC. Its translation is CASSLEPGLAFNEQFF. The variable domain in full, completed from reference TRBV5-1 and TRBJ2-1, reads KAGVTQTPRYLIKTRGQQVTLSCSPISGHRSVSWYQQTPGQGLQFLFEYFSETQRNKGNFPGRFSGRQFSNSRSEMNVSTLELGDSALYLCASSLEPGLAFNEQFFGPGTRLTVL.

This clonotype was observed a few times. The V call is TRBV3-1, the J call TRBJ2-7, with 9 nucleotides matching TRBD2. This CDR3 spans 15 amino acids. CDR1 and CDR2 from the germline V gene are LGHDT and YNNKEL (reference sequence). With V trimmed by 0 bases and J by 3 bases, 3 bases remained unmatched. The CDR3 protein is CASSQDLAGIYEQYF. Here the CDR3 DNA reads TGTGCCAGCAGCCAAGACCTAGCGGGGATCTACGAGCAGTACTTC.

The chain combines TRBV27 with TRBJ1-4; 7 nucleotides align to TRBD1. Per the germline V gene, CDR1 is MNHEY and CDR2 is SMNVEV (reference sequence). This CDR3 has 16 amino acids. The J segment lost 4 bases and the V segment lost 3 bases, leaving 8 bases of the junction unmatched. The CDR3 DNA reads as TGTGCCAGCAGTTTGGGGGGGGACAGACATAATGAAAAACTGTTTTTT. Translated: CASSLGGDRHNEKLFF.

The chain is built from TRBV19 and TRBJ2-3; unclear D gene. From germline, CDR1 is LNHDA and CDR2 SQIVND (reference sequence). This CDR3 contains 12 residues. V gave up 5 bases and J gave up 5 bases, with 8 bases separating them. The CDR3 here is CASSRMGDTQYF. Here the CDR3 DNA reads TGTGCCAGTAGTCGGATGGGAGATACGCAGTATTTT.

Comments on this clonotype: Sequence at one end of the junction differs from germline and may be a read error. CDR3 residues: CVSSPRGSVNTEAFF. The CDR3 coding sequence is TGTGTCAGCAGTCCTCGGGGCAGCGTGAACACTGAAGCTTTCTTT. The chain links TRBV6-1 to TRBJ1-1; perhaps TRBD1 as D (5 bases). The length of the CDR3 is 15 residues. Germline V gives CDR1 MNHNS, CDR2 SASEGT.